This T cell receptor beta chain was sequenced for a study of blood T cell repertoires in COVID-19. Study information: The United States, Italy and Spain provided the acute and convalescent COVID-19 samples. PBMCs, B-cell-depleted T cells, or T cells provided the cDNA or gDNA that made up the material.

The CDR3 contains 14 residues. The V end was cut by 5 bases, the J end by 6 bases, with 14 bases between. Germline lookup yields CDR1 SGHVT and CDR2 SQSDAQ. Generated by immunoSEQ multiplex PCR, the TCRdb table keeps only in-frame clones and is missing some. The sample consists of approximately 45,000 clones, about 88% of them appearing once. Sequencing was performed on peripheral blood. V is TRBV7-4 and J is TRBJ1-5; a possible D gene is TRBD1 (6 bases). The receptor comes from a man aged 35 to 55 with active COVID-19. CDR3 nucleotide sequence: TGTGCCAGCAGCCCAGAGGGGGGGTTTCAGCCCCAGCATTTT. Residues: CASSPEGGFQPQHF.